One sample yielded the 27 T cell receptor beta chains listed below, sequenced in a study of blood T cell repertoires in COVID-19 (dated by TCRdb to 2020 to 2021). Library creation used the immunoSEQ multiplex PCR assay. Sourced from immuneACCESS, this table was stored by TCRdb with only in-frame sequences that have V and J called. A share of the clones is absent; for the studies checked, an unresolved V gene accounts for under half, and the remainder has no known explanation. Counted in this sample were 90,000 to 100,000 clones; more than 60% of them appeared once. In total, the top ten clones hold around a quarter of the sample. Sequenced: peripheral blood. The receptors shown here come from a man between 65 and 80 years old with acute or convalescent COVID-19.

This clone was seen only a few times. V is TRBV9 and J is TRBJ1-2; D is unresolved. The germline gives CDR1 SGDLS, CDR2 YYNGEE. This CDR3 has 14 residues. V was clipped by 1 base and J by 3 bases, with 10 bases between them. The CDR3, as DNA: TGTGCCAGCAGCGTATTCGACGGAGACTATGGCTACACCTTC. Translating gives CASSVFDGDYGYTF. The full variable domain, its missing parts supplied by reference TRBV9 and TRBJ1-2, is DSGVTQTPKHLITATGQRVTLRCSPRSGDLSVYWYQQSLDQGLQFLIQYYNGEERAKGNILERFSAQQFPDLHSELNLSSLELGDSALYFCASSVFDGDYGYTFGSGTRLTVV.

This clone has a handful of counts. The genes are TRBV5-1 and TRBJ1-5; TRBD1 might be the D (5 bases). This CDR3 has 13 residues. The germline gives CDR1 SGHRS, CDR2 YFSETQ. The V and J ends lost 0 bases and 6 bases respectively, with 7 bases between them. CDR3 DNA: TGCGCCAGCAGCTTGGAGGGGTCTCAGCCCCAGCATTTT. As protein: CASSLEGSQPQHF.

The chain employs TRBV19 and TRBJ2-1, with TRBD2 matching 10 bases. This CDR3 is 17 amino acids long. Trimming cost V 1 base and J 2 bases; bases outside gene matches: 5. Germline assignment: CDR1 LNHDA and CDR2 SQIVND (reference sequence). The CDR3 bases are TGTGCCAGTAGTATAGTTAAAACTAGCGGGGCCTACAATGAGCAGTTCTTC. Translated, it gives CASSIVKTSGAYNEQFF. Full variable domain (remainder filled in from reference TRBV19 and TRBJ2-1): DGGITQSPKYLFRKEGQNVTLSCEQNLNHDAMYWYRQDPGQGLRLIYYSQIVNDFQKGDIAEGYSVSREKKESFPLTVTSAQKNPTAFYLCASSIVKTSGAYNEQFFGPGTRLTVL.

The rearrangement joins TRBV9 to TRBJ2-2; tentative D call: TRBD1 (6 bases). V was pared by 3 bases and J by 0 bases, with 9 bases between. The germline V gene has CDR1 SGDLS and CDR2 YYNGEE. The CDR3 consists of 15 residues. The chain's CDR3 is CASSARTANTGELFF. The CDR3 DNA reads TGTGCCAGCAGCGCACGGACAGCGAACACCGGGGAGCTGTTTTTT.

As concerns this clone: An end of the junction differs from the germline gene, which may be a read error. V and J are TRBV27 and TRBJ1-5; tentatively, D is TRBD1 (6 bases). The CDR3 extends over 15 amino acids. The germline CDR1 and CDR2 sequences are MNHEY and SMNVEV (reference sequence). CDR3 sequence (DNA): TGTGCCAGCAATTTATCCGGGGGGCTAAATCAGCCCCAGCATTTT. This codes for CASNLSGGLNQPQHF.

This rearrangement joins TRBV4-2 to TRBJ2-3; TRBD2 matches 8 bases. This CDR3 spans 14 amino acids. Trimming at V came to 5 bases and at J to 3 bases, leaving 4 bases not matched to a gene. CDR1 and CDR2 from the germline V gene are LGHNA and YNFKEQ. CDR3 in amino acids: CASSLQRETDTQYF. The DNA of the CDR3 is TGTGCCAGCAGCTTACAGCGGGAGACAGATACGCAGTATTTT.

The chain carries TRBV27 and TRBJ2-5; perhaps TRBD1 as D (5 bases). Trimming took off 2 bases at V and 0 bases at J, with 10 bases between the two ends. The CDR3 extends over 15 amino acids. Germline V gene lookup returns CDR1 MNHEY and CDR2 SMNVEV (reference sequence). CDR3 region: CASSLNRQYQETQYF. The CDR3 DNA is TGTGCCAGCAGTTTAAACCGACAGTACCAAGAGACCCAGTACTTC.

In DNA, the CDR3 is TGTGCCAGTACCCAGGGGGCTATCGGAAACACCATATATTTT. It is translated as CASTQGAIGNTIYF. The J gene is TRBJ1-3, the V gene TRBV28, with 8 nucleotides matching TRBD1. The CDR3 contains 14 residues. The germline CDR1 and CDR2 sequences are MDHEN and SYDVKM. With V trimmed by 9 bases and J by 4 bases, 8 bases remained unmatched.

This clone has a single count. The chain has TRBV29-1 and TRBJ2-3; D is possibly TRBD2 (6 bases). The CDR3 loop spans 15 amino acids. Trimming took 7 bases from V and 4 from J, leaving 21 bases between them. Germline CDR1 and CDR2: SQVTM and ANQGSEA. CDR3 nucleotides: TGCAGCGCCCCCGAAGCTAGCCGGGAGCCAGATACGCAGTATTTT. This gives the protein CSAPEASREPDTQYF.

The CDR3 region has the DNA TGTGCCAGCAGCTTGATGCGTGGGACAGTAGAAGAGACCCAGTACTTC. This gives the protein CASSLMRGTVEETQYF. The V and J genes are TRBV5-4 and TRBJ2-5; 7 bases agree with TRBD1. Germline lookup yields CDR1 SGHNT and CDR2 YYREEE (reference sequence). This CDR3 comprises 16 residues. The V and J ends lost 1 base and 3 bases, in that order; junction bases with no gene match: 9. The full variable domain, completed using reference TRBV5-4 and TRBJ2-5, is ETGVTQSPTHLIKTRGQQVTLRCSSQSGHNTVSWYQQALGQGPQFIFQYYREEENGRGNFPPRFSGLQFPNYSSELNVNALELDDSALYLCASSLMRGTVEETQYFGPGTRLLVL.

The chain employs TRBV7-8 and TRBJ2-7; D unclear. Germline loops: CDR1 SGHVS, CDR2 FQNEAQ. V was pared by 4 bases and J by 5 bases, with 12 bases between. The CDR3 length is 13 residues. CDR3 coding DNA: TGTGCCAGCAGCTCCCCTTATGAGCACGAGCAGTACTTC. It specifies CASSSPYEHEQYF.

J is TRBJ1-1 and V is TRBV18; D is undetermined. Per the germline V gene, CDR1 is KGHSH and CDR2 is LQKENI. The CDR3 contains 16 residues. Trimming removed 5 bases at V and 1 base at J, with 17 bases between. The CDR3 sequence: CASSSTAEVENTEAFF. For the CDR3, the DNA is TGTGCCAGCTCATCAACCGCCGAGGTTGAGAACACTGAAGCTTTCTTT.

DNA of the CDR3: TGTGCCAGCATCACGCGACAGGGGTACTCGGAGACCCAGTACTTC. Protein: CASITRQGYSETQYF. The chain recombines TRBV6-5 with TRBJ2-5, with 8 bases fitting TRBD1. The germline V gene has CDR1 MNHEY and CDR2 SVGAGI. J gave up 5 bases and V 7 bases, and 12 bases lay outside the gene matches. CDR3 length equals 15 residues.

V gene TRBV27 combines with J gene TRBJ1-1, with 8 bases that match TRBD1. J was trimmed by 0 bases and V by 3 bases; bases with no gene match: 9. CDR1 MNHEY and CDR2 SMNVEV come from the germline V gene (reference sequence). This CDR3 is built from 17 residues. CDR3 region: CASSLKRTGLMNTEAFF. In DNA form, the CDR3 reads TGTGCCAGCAGTTTGAAAAGGACAGGGCTAATGAACACTGAAGCTTTCTTT.

The table lists this clone with a count of one. The chain couples TRBV7-9 to TRBJ2-7; 8 nucleotides line up with TRBD2. Germline values: CDR1 SEHNR, CDR2 FQNEAQ (reference sequence). J lost 4 bases, V lost 3 bases, and 5 bases had no gene match. The CDR3 consists of 14 residues. CDR3 coding DNA: TGTGCCAGCAGCTTCACGAGCGGGAGTTACGAGCAGTACTTC. This codes for CASSFTSGSYEQYF.

The J gene is TRBJ2-7, the V gene TRBV7-9, with 8 bases fitting TRBD2. Germline assignment: CDR1 SEHNR and CDR2 FQNEAQ (reference sequence). CDR3 length: 14 amino acids. Trimming removed 5 bases from V and 6 bases from J; junction bases left unmatched: 9. The CDR3 bases are TGTGCCAGCAGCACGCCGGGACTAGGGGTCGAGCAGTACTTC. The encoded protein is CASSTPGLGVEQYF.

The rearrangement links TRBV19 to TRBJ1-5; TRBD1 is a possible D gene (5 bases). Trimming took 7 bases from V and 6 from J, leaving 13 bases between them. There are 13 residues in the CDR3. Germline CDR1 is LNHDA and CDR2 is SQIVND (reference sequence). The CDR3 protein is CASTGERSQPQHF. Here the CDR3 DNA reads TGTGCCAGTACGGGGGAGCGCAGTCAGCCCCAGCATTTT.

The V gene is TRBV3-1 (or the pseudogene TRBV3-2), the J gene TRBJ2-1, with a tentative D call TRBD1 (6 bases). The CDR3 has 19 residues. Trimming cost V 0 bases and J 0 bases, with 18 bases left between them. Germline values: CDR1 LGHDT, CDR2 YNNKEL (reference sequence). CDR3 bases: TGTGCCAGCAGCCAAGAGGGGGCAGCGGTCCCATCCTCCTACAATGAGCAGTTCTTC. It is translated as CASSQEGAAVPSSYNEQFF.

This sequence joins TRBV5-4 and TRBJ1-3, with D tentatively TRBD1 (6 bases). Between the trimmed V and J ends, which lost 0 bases and 4 bases, there was a span of 11 bases. Germline lookup yields CDR1 SGHNT and CDR2 YYREEE (reference sequence). The CDR3 is 15 residues long. This chain's CDR3 is CASSLGRGSGNTIYF. CDR3 DNA: TGTGCCAGCAGCTTGGGCAGGGGATCCGGAAACACCATATATTTT.

This chain links TRBV6-2 or TRBV6-3 with TRBJ1-4; maybe TRBD1 (6 bases). CDR1 and CDR2 from the germline V gene are MNHEY and SVGEGT. This CDR3 region has 17 residues. V gave up 0 bases and J gave up 4 bases, with 15 bases separating them. The CDR3 loop is CASSYSLHDRFNEKLFF. For the CDR3, the DNA is TGTGCCAGCAGTTACTCCCTACACGACAGGTTTAATGAAAAACTGTTTTTT.

The CDR3 loop reads CASSVQGDRVPEQYF. The CDR3 DNA follows: TGTGCCAGCAGCGTTCAAGGGGACAGGGTCCCCGAGCAGTACTTC. The chain employs TRBV9 and TRBJ2-7, with 9 bases identical to TRBD1. CDR3 length: 15 amino acids. V shed 2 bases, J shed 6 bases, and the junction held 9 bases outside the gene matches. The V gene's germline CDR1 is SGDLS and CDR2 YYNGEE.

The chain combines TRBV11-3 with TRBJ2-1; 13 nucleotides line up with TRBD2. The length of the CDR3 is 15 residues. Losses at the gene ends were 4 bases for V and 6 bases for J; bases not matched to a gene: 3. CDR1 and CDR2 (germline): SGHNT, YENEEA. The CDR3 sequence: CASSYTSGRANEQFF. The DNA of the CDR3 is TGTGCCAGCAGCTATACTAGCGGGAGGGCCAATGAGCAGTTCTTC.

The chain combines TRBV5-1 with TRBJ1-5, with 8 bases fitting TRBD1. This CDR3 region has 15 residues. V was clipped by 4 bases and J by 0 bases; unmatched bases: 3. From germline, CDR1 is SGHRS and CDR2 YFSETQ. The CDR3 loop is CASSAGTGSNQPQHF. CDR3 DNA sequence: TGCGCCAGCAGCGCCGGGACAGGTAGCAATCAGCCCCAGCATTTT.

The rearrangement uses TRBV2 and TRBJ1-3; D gene uncertain. The CDR3 runs 15 residues. The germline CDR1 and CDR2 sequences are SNHLY and FYNNEI. V lost 3 bases, J lost 0 bases, and 9 bases lay in between. The CDR3 here is CASSEGRGSGNTIYF. The CDR3 DNA is TGTGCCAGCAGTGAGGGCCGGGGCTCTGGAAACACCATATATTTT.

This clone turned up a few times. The rearrangement links TRBV29-1 to TRBJ1-2; possible D gene TRBD1, 6 bases. The V and J ends lost 7 bases and 2 bases respectively, with 14 bases between them. CDR1 and CDR2 from the germline V gene are SQVTM and ANQGSEA. The CDR3 covers 13 residues. DNA of the CDR3: TGCAGCGCTCGGACAGCCTCCAACTATGGCTACACCTTC. Amino acid sequence: CSARTASNYGYTF.

The chain recombines TRBV20-1 with TRBJ2-1, with D hard to call. The V end was cut by 5 bases, the J end by 6 bases, with 8 bases between. From germline, CDR1 is DFQATT and CDR2 SNEGSKA (reference sequence). This CDR3 spans 11 amino acids. The CDR3 reads CSAPRPNEQFF. As DNA, the CDR3 is TGCAGTGCTCCCAGGCCCAATGAGCAGTTCTTC.

The genes are TRBV11-2 and TRBJ2-7; 9 bases line up with TRBD1. There are 19 residues in the CDR3. Unmatched junction bases numbered 15, after V lost 0 bases and J lost 3 bases. Germline V gene lookup returns CDR1 SGHAT and CDR2 FQNNGV. Here the CDR3 reads CASSLEHRGRQRGGYEQYF. CDR3 bases: TGTGCCAGCAGCTTAGAACACAGGGGGCGGCAGCGGGGAGGCTACGAGCAGTACTTC. Supplemented by reference TRBV11-2 and TRBJ2-7, the full variable domain reads EAGVAQSPRYKIIEKRQSVAFWCNPISGHATLYWYQQILGQGPKLLIQFQNNGVVDDSQLPKDRFSAERLKGVDSTLKIQPAKLEDSAVYLCASSLEHRGRQRGGYEQYFGPGTRLTVT.